This TCR beta chain came from a study of cytomegalovirus exposure and HLA in healthy donors. Sequenced by immunoSEQ multiplex PCR; TCRdb stores in-frame clones only, minus some. The sample holds a few hundred thousand clones, 86% seen once. Study findings and constraints: Some public TCRs appeared in many individuals, while most sequences were rare. Under in vitro conditions, a few CMV-associated chains were confirmed as specific for CMV antigens. Researchers counted around 180 TCR beta chains as cytomegalovirus-associated.

A remark on this clone: The target antigen is unknown.

The length of the CDR3 is 14 residues. Deletions cut 0 bases from V and 3 bases from J, with 6 bases between. Germline V CDR1 and CDR2: SGHVS, FQNEAQ. The source material was PBMCs. The clonotype originates from a young woman in good health and CMV-seronegative. The V gene is TRBV7-8, the J gene TRBJ1-5; tentative D call: TRBD1 (5 bases). The CDR3 DNA follows: TGTGCCAGCAGCTTAGCGGGACTCAATCAGCCCCAGCATTTT. As protein: CASSLAGLNQPQHF.